The 16 T cell receptor beta chains below come from one sample, sequenced in a study of cytomegalovirus exposure and HLA in healthy donors. PCR amplification relied on 60 Vbeta primers (plus 13 Jbeta primers). Measured with immunoSEQ multiplex PCR; TCRdb has only the in-frame clones, and not every one. The sample lists 75,000 to 100,000 clones; 60% to 85% were seen once. Sequencing used PBMCs. Receptors originate from a man aged 55 to 70 in good health and CMV-seropositive.

The chain recombines TRBV6-1 with TRBJ1-1; the match to TRBD1 covers 10 bases. Germline assignment: CDR1 MNHNS and CDR2 SASEGT. The V and J ends lost 5 bases and 11 bases, in that order; junction bases with no gene match: 11. The CDR3 covers 14 residues. CDR3 coding DNA: TGTGCCAGCAGTAAGGGGACAGGGGAGGTGGGTGCTTTCTTT. This encodes CASSKGTGEVGAFF.

J is TRBJ1-6 and V is TRBV28, with 7 bases that match TRBD1. The CDR3 spans 15 residues. The ends lost 4 bases at V and 7 bases at J; junction bases unmatched: 7. CDR1 is MDHEN and CDR2 is SYDVKM in the germline V gene. The CDR3 region is CASSSPTGTNSPLHF. CDR3 nucleotides: TGTGCCAGCAGTTCCCCGACAGGGACGAATTCACCCCTCCACTTT. Filled out from reference TRBV28 and TRBJ1-6, the complete variable domain reads DVKVTQSSRYLVKRTGEKVFLECVQDMDHENMFWYRQDPGLGLRLIYFSYDVKMKEKGDIPEGYSVSREKKERFSLILESASTNQTSMYLCASSSPTGTNSPLHFGNGTRLTVT.

This clone was recorded only once. This chain connects TRBV18 to TRBJ1-2; no definite D call. The CDR3 is 15 residues long. Germline V lookup: CDR1 KGHSH, CDR2 LQKENI. V lost 1 base and J lost 6, with 15 bases in between. The CDR3 region is CASSPRSSTSDGYTF. The CDR3 coding sequence is TGTGCCAGCTCACCACGGAGCTCTACTTCGGATGGCTACACCTTC.

J is TRBJ2-3 and V is TRBV5-4, with a tentative D call TRBD1 (5 bases). Germline V lookup: CDR1 SGHNT, CDR2 YYREEE (reference sequence). The CDR3 has 16 amino acids. Between the trimmed V and J ends, which lost 4 bases and 4 bases, there was a span of 19 bases. The CDR3 nucleotides read TGTGCCAGCAGCCTTCCGGGCCCAGGGCAAGCAGATACGCAGTATTTT. Its protein is CASSLPGPGQADTQYF.

This clone came up a few times. This chain links TRBV7-6 with TRBJ1-1, with a tentative D call TRBD1 (5 bases). This CDR3 is built from 13 residues. Trimming cost V 5 bases and J 1 base, with 8 bases left between them. The V gene's germline CDR1 is SGHVS and CDR2 FNYEAQ. Here the CDR3 reads CASSRQQNTEAFF. Written as DNA, the CDR3 is TGTGCCAGCAGCCGACAGCAGAACACTGAAGCTTTCTTT.

This chain connects TRBV4-1 to TRBJ2-5; TRBD1 aligns across 8 bases. Germline V gene sequence: CDR1 MGHRA, CDR2 YSYEKL. The CDR3 consists of 15 residues. V shed 1 base, J shed 2 bases, and the junction held 3 bases outside the gene matches. The CDR3 sequence is CASSQVWTGQETQYF. The CDR3 nucleotides are TGCGCCAGCAGCCAAGTATGGACAGGGCAAGAGACCCAGTACTTC.

The V and J genes are TRBV6-6 and TRBJ1-2; D gene ambiguous. Germline V gene data show CDR1 as MNHNY and CDR2 as SVGAGI (reference sequence). The CDR3 totals 13 residues. V dropped 4 bases and J dropped 8 bases, with 14 bases sitting between them. This CDR3 is CASSSTQLVGYTF. For the CDR3, the DNA is TGTGCCAGCAGTTCTACTCAGCTAGTGGGCTACACCTTC.

The sample holds one count of this clone. This chain joins TRBV27 and TRBJ2-2; no definite D call. Germline V CDR1 and CDR2: MNHEY, SMNVEV (reference sequence). This CDR3 spans 12 amino acids. V lost 3 bases, J lost 4 bases, and 3 bases lay in between. This chain's CDR3 is CASSFVTGELFF. The DNA of the CDR3 is TGTGCCAGCAGTTTCGTCACCGGGGAGCTGTTTTTT.

A few counts support this clone. V is TRBV2 and J is TRBJ1-5, with D perhaps matching TRBD1 (6 bases). The CDR3 is 13 residues long. Trimming shortened V by 6 bases and J by 7 bases, and 13 bases separated the two germline ends. Germline V gene data show CDR1 as SNHLY and CDR2 as FYNNEI. The CDR3 coding sequence is TGTGCCAGCAGGGATACAGGGAACCAGCCCCAGCATTTT. It translates to CASRDTGNQPQHF.

This chain connects TRBV28 to TRBJ2-3; D is possibly TRBD2 (6 bases). Germline V gene sequence: CDR1 MDHEN, CDR2 SYDVKM. The CDR3 loop spans 15 amino acids. Trimming stripped 3 bases from V and 0 bases from J, with 10 bases between. The CDR3 nucleotides are TGTGCCAGCAGTTTGGAGGAGGGAAGCACAGATACGCAGTATTTT. It encodes CASSLEEGSTDTQYF. The full variable domain, in which reference TRBV28 and TRBJ2-3 provide the parts outside the CDR3, is DVKVTQSSRYLVKRTGEKVFLECVQDMDHENMFWYRQDPGLGLRLIYFSYDVKMKEKGDIPEGYSVSREKKERFSLILESASTNQTSMYLCASSLEEGSTDTQYFGPGTRLTVL.

V is TRBV5-1 and J is TRBJ2-3, with 9 bases fitting TRBD2. V trimming: 2 bases; J trimming: 4 bases; junction bases outside the gene matches: 14. This CDR3 is 18 amino acids long. The germline V gene has CDR1 SGHRS and CDR2 YFSETQ. The CDR3 reads CASSLIFGVGGGADTQYF. Here the CDR3 DNA reads TGCGCCAGCAGCTTAATATTTGGGGTCGGCGGGGGGGCAGATACGCAGTATTTT.

The chain is built from TRBV2 and TRBJ2-5; maybe TRBD2 (6 bases). The CDR3 extends over 13 amino acids. The germline V gene encodes CDR1 SNHLY and CDR2 FYNNEI. The V gene lost 4 bases and the J gene lost 5 bases, with 11 bases spanning the gap. The CDR3 is CASSGAGTETQYF. The CDR3 DNA reads as TGTGCCAGCAGTGGGGCGGGGACCGAGACCCAGTACTTC.

This clone has a single count. The chain combines TRBV5-6 with TRBJ1-2, with D tentatively TRBD1 (5 bases). The V end was cut by 0 bases, the J end by 7 bases, with 13 bases between. Germline CDR1 reads SGHDT; CDR2 reads YYEEEE. The CDR3 runs to 14 residues. CDR3 coding DNA: TGTGCCAGCAGCTTGGAAGGCAGGGTGGTTGGCTACACCTTC. This sequence encodes CASSLEGRVVGYTF.

The chain uses TRBV20-1 and TRBJ1-1, with D perhaps matching TRBD1 (5 bases). The CDR3 totals 11 residues. The germline V and J ends were trimmed by 0 bases and 11 bases, with 10 bases remaining between them. Germline CDR1 reads DFQATT; CDR2 reads SNEGSKA (reference sequence). Here the CDR3 DNA reads TGCAGTGCTAGAGACAGGGCGGGGGCTTTCTTT. It translates to CSARDRAGAFF.

The chain recombines TRBV7-6 with TRBJ2-1, with 9 positions matching TRBD1. The V and J ends lost 5 bases and 5 bases, in that order; junction bases with no gene match: 7. CDR3 length: 15 amino acids. The germline V gene has CDR1 SGHVS and CDR2 FNYEAQ. This chain's CDR3 is CASSRQGGPHNEQFF. The CDR3 DNA sequence: TGTGCCAGCAGCCGACAGGGGGGTCCCCACAATGAGCAGTTCTTC.

This clone was observed a single time. This chain's CDR3 is CASINREEVSPLHF. The DNA of the CDR3 is TGTGCCAGCATTAACCGGGAGGAGGTCTCACCCCTCCACTTT. This chain connects TRBV6-6 to TRBJ1-6; D gene unclear. CDR1 and CDR2 from the germline V gene are MNHNY and SVGAGI (reference sequence). CDR3 length equals 14 residues. V lost 7 bases and J lost 10, with 17 bases in between.